Shown below are 14 T cell receptor beta chains from a single sample sequenced in a study of OX40 agonist ivuxolimab in advanced cancers. The data were produced by immunoSEQ multiplex PCR, yet TCRdb's version contains in-frame clones alone and is incomplete. The profile shows 60,000 to 75,000 clones, about four fifths of them singletons. Sequencing used CD4+ or CD8+ T cells sorted from blood, obtained in a trial of the OX40 agonist ivuxolimab. These receptors all stem from an adult with an advanced solid tumor such as melanoma, head and neck, liver or kidney cancer.

The V call is TRBV7-2, the J call TRBJ1-2; D gene uncertain. CDR1 SGHTA and CDR2 FQGNSA come from the germline V gene. The CDR3 extends over 14 amino acids. Between the trimmed V and J ends, which lost 2 bases and 2 bases, there was a span of 9 bases. CDR3 DNA: TGTGCCAGCAGCTTACCGGGAGTCAACTATGGCTACACCTTC. This encodes CASSLPGVNYGYTF. Drawing the rest from reference TRBV7-2 and TRBJ1-2, the complete variable domain is GAGVSQSPSNKVTEKGKDVELRCDPISGHTALYWYRQSLGQGLEFLIYFQGNSAPDKSGLPSDRFSAERTGGSVSTLTIQRTQQEDSAVYLCASSLPGVNYGYTFGSGTRLTVV.

This chain links TRBV5-6 with TRBJ2-1; 10 nucleotides line up with TRBD1. The CDR3 extends over 16 amino acids. Unmatched junction bases numbered 12, after V lost 4 bases and J lost 8 bases. CDR1 is SGHDT and CDR2 is YYEEEE in the germline V gene. CDR3 in DNA: TGTGCCAGCAGCCCGATCGGGACAGGGGAATTGGATGAGCAGTTCTTC. Its translation: CASSPIGTGELDEQFF.

V and J are TRBV28 and TRBJ2-1; no reliable D call. The length of the CDR3 is 11 residues. CDR1 is MDHEN, CDR2 SYDVKM, per germline. Trimming removed 2 bases from V and 16 bases from J, with 12 bases in between. The CDR3 is CASSLGRTSFF. The CDR3 nucleotides read TGTGCCAGCAGTTTAGGGCGGACCTCATTCTTC.

J is TRBJ2-2 and V is TRBV11-2; 11 bases match TRBD1. Germline V lookup: CDR1 SGHAT, CDR2 FQNNGV. The CDR3 contains 15 residues. Trimming removed 3 bases from V and 7 bases from J; junction bases left unmatched: 4. The CDR3 here is CASSFGTGGIGELFF. In DNA, the CDR3 is TGTGCCAGCAGCTTCGGGACAGGGGGTATCGGGGAGCTGTTTTTT. Variable domain in full (rest from reference TRBV11-2 and TRBJ2-2): EAGVAQSPRYKIIEKRQSVAFWCNPISGHATLYWYQQILGQGPKLLIQFQNNGVVDDSQLPKDRFSAERLKGVDSTLKIQPAKLEDSAVYLCASSFGTGGIGELFFGEGSRLTVL.

The rearrangement uses TRBV2 and TRBJ1-6, with TRBD1 matching 7 bases. The CDR3 covers 16 residues. The V gene's germline CDR1 is SNHLY and CDR2 FYNNEI. V shed 6 bases and J 0 bases; nucleotides not matched to a gene: 5. The CDR3 loop is CASSGDSSSYNSPLHF. For the CDR3, the DNA is TGTGCCAGCAGCGGGGACAGCAGCTCCTATAATTCACCCCTCCACTTT.

The genes are TRBV27 and TRBJ1-1; weak D call: TRBD1 (5 bases). Germline-derived CDR1 and CDR2 are MNHEY and SMNVEV (reference sequence). V lost 2 bases and J 0 bases, leaving 13 bases between the germline ends. The CDR3 has 16 amino acids. The CDR3 coding sequence is TGTGCCAGCAGTTTAATAGGGTTGGGGGTGAACACTGAAGCTTTCTTT. This sequence encodes CASSLIGLGVNTEAFF.

DNA of the CDR3: TGTGCCAGCAGCTGGGATAGGGGGGCTGAGACCCAGTACTTC. Amino acid sequence: CASSWDRGAETQYF. The rearrangement links TRBV7-9 to TRBJ2-5; the D call may be TRBD1 or TRBD2 (6 bases each). The CDR3 totals 14 residues. V was shortened by 4 bases and J by 5 bases, with 14 bases between the two germline ends. Germline CDR1 is SEHNR and CDR2 is FQNEAQ (reference sequence).

V usage is TRBV11-2 and J usage is TRBJ2-7; TRBD2 is a possible D gene (7 bases). This CDR3 has 15 amino acids. The V gene lost 3 bases and the J gene lost 7 bases, with 19 bases spanning the gap. Germline CDR1 and CDR2: SGHAT and FQNNGV. The CDR3 bases are TGTGCCAGCAGCTTGGGGGGGCTAGGGGCGAGGGAGCAGTACTTC. Amino acids: CASSLGGLGAREQYF.

This chain links TRBV10-3 with TRBJ2-7; 7 nucleotides align to TRBD1. Trimming at V came to 2 bases and at J to 3 bases, leaving 10 bases not matched to a gene. Germline-derived CDR1 and CDR2 are ENHRY and SYGVKD. The CDR3 has 16 amino acids. The CDR3 spells CAISEIRGSRYYEQYF. CDR3 DNA: TGTGCCATCAGTGAGATCAGGGGGTCTAGGTACTACGAGCAGTACTTC.

The chain joins TRBV19 to TRBJ1-2; D is unclear. Germline CDR1 LNHDA, CDR2 SQIVND (reference sequence). The V gene lost 3 bases and the J gene lost 6 bases, with 11 bases spanning the gap. The CDR3 is made up of 13 amino acids. The CDR3 region has the DNA TGTGCCAGTAGTATCAGTTCCCGGGATGGCTACACCTTC. It yields the protein CASSISSRDGYTF.

This chain joins TRBV5-1 and TRBJ2-7, with D unresolved. V lost 1 base and J 0 bases, leaving 8 bases between the germline ends. Germline V CDR1 and CDR2: SGHRS, YFSETQ. The CDR3 has 14 amino acids. The CDR3 spells CASSLLSHSYEQYF. CDR3 in DNA: TGCGCCAGCAGCTTGCTGTCCCACTCCTACGAGCAGTACTTC.

The V and J genes are TRBV9 and TRBJ2-7; D may be TRBD1 (6 bases). The ends were cut back, 0 bases at V and 2 bases at J, with 12 bases in the middle. Germline assignment: CDR1 SGDLS and CDR2 YYNGEE. The CDR3 length is 15 residues. CDR3 region: CASSVGGGGPYEQYF. The CDR3 DNA follows: TGTGCCAGCAGCGTAGGAGGTGGGGGCCCCTACGAGCAGTACTTC.

This clone was picked up one time. V usage is TRBV4-1 and J usage is TRBJ2-3, with 13 bases aligning to TRBD2. The CDR3 spans 19 residues. V was pared by 3 bases and J by 0 bases, with 9 bases of the junction left unmatched. Germline assignment: CDR1 MGHRA and CDR2 YSYEKL. As DNA, the CDR3 is TGCGCCAGCAGCCACCTACTAGCGGGGGGGCCGCGGAGCACAGATACGCAGTATTTT. This codes for CASSHLLAGGPRSTDTQYF.

V is TRBV6-1 and J is TRBJ1-2; D might be TRBD1 (6 bases). Germline loops: CDR1 MNHNS, CDR2 SASEGT. Trimming left V 7 bases short and J 2 bases short, with 11 bases between. The CDR3 has 13 residues. For the CDR3, the DNA is TGTGCCAGCATGAAACAGGGCAACTATGGCTACACCTTC. It specifies CASMKQGNYGYTF.